This TCR beta chain derives from a study of PD-1 blockade in classical Hodgkin lymphoma. Findings and caveats of the study: Baseline diversity resembling that of newly diagnosed patients was seen in complete responders.

V lost 7 bases to trimming and J lost 0 bases; unmatched junction nucleotides: 5. The CDR3 spans 14 residues. CDR1 and CDR2 from the germline V gene are SGHKS and YYEKEE (reference sequence). Comment on this clone: Its matching antigen is unknown.

The time point: cycle 4 day 1 (C4D1), after more than five weeks of nivolumab. Relapse after autologous stem cell transplantation occurred in every patient, and brentuximab vedotin exposure varied. The assay was immunoSEQ multiplex PCR, and TCRdb's table has in-frame clones only and misses some. Here the sample spans 20,000 to 25,000 clones, more than 75% being singletons. The sample here was peripheral blood mononuclear cells (PBMCs), taken before the fourth cycle of nivolumab. The clonotype comes from a human donor with classical Hodgkin lymphoma. The chain joins TRBV5-5 to TRBJ1-1; TRBD1 matches at 8 bases. CDR3 in DNA: TGTGCCAGCGGCAGGGGGCACATGAACACTGAAGCTTTCTTT. Translation gives CASGRGHMNTEAFF.